This paragraph covers one T cell receptor beta chain sequence. Its target is not known. The data belong to a study of T cell responses to AZD1222 COVID-19 vaccine. Germline-derived CDR1 and CDR2 are SGHTS and YDEGEE. The CDR3 contains 14 residues. The V end was cut by 0 bases, the J end by 2 bases, with 9 bases between. Generated by immunoSEQ multiplex PCR, the TCRdb table keeps only in-frame clones and is missing some. This sample yields fewer than 150,000 clones, of which 90% are seen a single time; around 3.7% belongs to the top ten. Study results and caveats: Possibly, clonal diversity was underestimated; donors were largely white British and included more females. Repertoire collection took place solely once the T cell response had peaked.

Sequences were derived from peripheral blood, sampled on day 0 of AZD1222 vaccination. The clonotype originates from an adult in good health. The chain couples TRBV5-8 to TRBJ2-7, with a possible D match to TRBD2 (5 bases). The CDR3 sequence: CASSLERNPYEQYF. The CDR3 DNA follows: TGTGCCAGCAGCTTGGAGCGGAATCCCTACGAGCAGTACTTC.